These 3 T cell receptor beta chains originate from one sample sequenced in a study of shared clonotypes between healthy human individuals. The protocol was immunoSEQ multiplex PCR, while the TCRdb copy is restricted to in-frame clones and leaves out a portion. The sample records about 2 million clones, approximately 95% being singletons. The naive CD8 fraction comprised CD45RO-negative cells positively selected for CCR7 and excluded terminally differentiated effector memory CD45RA+ cells. The sequencing sample was made of naive CD8+ T cells sorted from blood. Every receptor here comes from a man between 18 and 29 years old in good health.

V gene TRBV5-6 combines with J gene TRBJ2-7; no firm D call. V shed 5 bases and J shed 0 bases, with 12 bases lying between them. This CDR3 spans 14 amino acids. Looked up from germline, CDR1 is SGHDT and CDR2 is YYEEEE. The CDR3 here is CASSGATLSYEQYF. CDR3 nucleotides: TGTGCCAGCAGTGGTGCGACCCTCTCCTACGAGCAGTACTTC. The variable domain in full, completed from reference TRBV5-6 and TRBJ2-7, reads DAGVTQSPTHLIKTRGQQVTLRCSPKSGHDTVSWYQQALGQGPQFIFQYYEEEERQRGNFPDRFSGHQFPNYSSELNVNALLLGDSALYLCASSGATLSYEQYFGPGTRLTVT.

The chain links TRBV6-5 to TRBJ2-3; D unclear. Trimming cost V 8 bases and J 1 base, with 10 bases left between them. Per germline, CDR1 MNHEY and CDR2 SVGAGI. The CDR3 contains 13 residues. The DNA of the CDR3 is TGTGCCAGCGGCTCAACTGGCACAGATACGCAGTATTTT. The encoded protein is CASGSTGTDTQYF.

Comments on this clone: Other DNA sequences from this sample encode an identical CDR3 as well. The rearrangement joins TRBV28 to TRBJ2-7; no definite D call. Germline V gene lookup returns CDR1 MDHEN and CDR2 SYDVKM. Trimming stripped 2 bases from V and 2 bases from J, with 7 bases between. The CDR3 runs to 13 residues. CDR3: CASSLGQPYEQYF. The CDR3 nucleotides read TGTGCCAGCAGTTTAGGGCAGCCCTACGAGCAGTACTTC.